This section outlines one TCR beta chain sequence together with its context. Its antigen is unknown. No qualities accompany the bases; no much larger clone lies one base away. This record comes from a study of control samples from healthy donors and cancer patients (dated by TCRdb to the early 2020s). The library was prepared using the immunoSEQ multiplex PCR assay. TCRdb re-hosts the immuneACCESS table, in-frame sequences only. Its copies lack some clones; in the studies checked, an unresolved V gene accounts for under half of them, and the cause for the rest is not known. The sample table records about 60,000 clones; approximately 85% of these occur just once. The top ten constitute 4.5% to 6% of the sample. Measured from the cysteine to the phenylalanine, the CDR3 is 14 residues long. CDR3 DNA only is kept here, 42 bases in frame from base 1. V is shortened by 3 bases, J by 8 bases, and the region joining them spans 16 bases. For CDR1 and CDR2, the germline V gene lists ENHRY and SYGVKD.

The sequence joins TRBV10-3 to TRBJ1-2, with the identity of the D gene unclear. Specimen: blood. This TCR derives from a man in his forties in good health. The CDR3 is CAISDADPRRGYTF. The nucleotide sequence is given as TGTGCCATCAGTGACGCAGACCCTCGGAGGGGCTACACCTTC.